These 31 T cell receptor beta chains were sequenced from one sample in a study of T-cell reconstitution after alpha-beta-depleted transplantation in children. Preparation of the TCRbeta library used unique molecular identifiers. Each CDR3 protein gets one entry after TCRdb re-called the PCR reads with MiXCR. The sample holds approximately 1,000,000 distinct CDR3 sequences; about 30% are singletons and the top ten take more than 25%. This material consisted of PBMCs, mostly from graft donor cells, taken 360 days after TCRalphabeta/CD19-depleted stem cell transplant. The receptors stem from a boy less than two years old who had a stem cell transplant for SCID, so the T cells may come from the graft donor.

The chain recombines TRBV7-9 with TRBJ2-1, with unresolved D. The CDR3 totals 15 residues. Trimming pared 3 bases from V and 0 bases from J, leaving 9 bases between. Germline CDR1 is SEHNR and CDR2 is FQNEAQ (reference sequence). The CDR3 is CASSFRLLSYNEQFF. In DNA form, the CDR3 reads TGTGCCAGCAGCTTCCGGCTCCTCTCCTACAATGAGCAGTTCTTC.

This clonotype was counted ten times or more. The chain employs TRBV12-3 or TRBV12-4 and TRBJ2-3, with D perhaps matching TRBD1 (6 bases). The CDR3 contains 15 residues. The germline V and J ends were trimmed by 3 bases and 0 bases, with 10 bases remaining between them. CDR3 region: CASSLFGGSTDTQYF. CDR3 sequence (DNA): TGTGCCAGCAGTTTGTTTGGGGGCAGCACAGATACGCAGTATTTT.

This clonotype has ten or more counts. The chain couples TRBV7-9 to TRBJ1-2; 8 positions agree with TRBD1. The junction had 9 bases not matched to a gene; V was cut back by 5 bases and J by 4 bases. CDR1 and CDR2 from the germline V gene are SEHNR and FQNEAQ (reference sequence). The CDR3 totals 15 residues. DNA of the CDR3: TGTGCCAGCAGCGGAAGGACAGGGCCAAGCTATGGCTACACCTTC. Translating gives CASSGRTGPSYGYTF.

The rearrangement links TRBV5-1 to TRBJ1-1; no clear D gene. The CDR3 length is 14 residues. Deletions cut 5 bases from V and 8 bases from J, with 19 bases between. CDR1 SGHRS and CDR2 YFSETQ come from the germline V gene. The CDR3 spells CASRGRFSLDEAFF. CDR3 nucleotides: TGCGCCAGCAGGGGTCGCTTTTCCTTAGACGAAGCTTTCTTT.

This clonotype came up a few times. This chain joins TRBV12-3 or TRBV12-4 and TRBJ2-5, with 12 bases fitting TRBD2. The CDR3 loop spans 19 amino acids. Germline trimming cut 3 bases from V and 4 bases from J; bases unmatched to any gene: 15. CDR3 in DNA: TGTGCCAGCAGTTTGGAGCTAGCGGGGGGGCGCCCCTGGGTAGAGACCCAGTACTTC. Its protein is CASSLELAGGRPWVETQYF.

This clonotype was seen a handful of times. This chain connects TRBV12-3 or TRBV12-4 to TRBJ2-4; a possible D gene is TRBD1 (5 bases). Trimming cost V 3 bases and J 8 bases, with 14 bases left between them. This CDR3 contains 14 residues. CDR3 sequence: CASSFRQGRDIQYF. The CDR3 DNA is TGTGCCAGCAGTTTCAGGCAGGGTAGGGACATTCAGTACTTC.

This clonotype has more than one count but fewer than ten. The chain uses TRBV5-4 and TRBJ2-4, with TRBD1 matching over 11 bases. V gave up 1 base and J gave up 6 bases; unmatched junction bases: 6. The CDR3 is 16 residues long. Germline V gives CDR1 SGHNT, CDR2 YYREEE (reference sequence). CDR3: CASSLFGQGAGNIQYF. CDR3 sequence (DNA): TGTGCCAGCAGCTTGTTCGGACAGGGGGCCGGAAACATTCAGTACTTC.

The rearrangement links TRBV20-1 to TRBJ2-3; 12 bases map to TRBD2. Germline assignment: CDR1 DFQATT and CDR2 SNEGSKA (reference sequence). V lost 3 bases, J lost 2 bases, and 3 bases stayed unmatched. The CDR3 is 15 residues long. The CDR3, as DNA: TGCAGTGCTAGTACTAGCGGGGGGCCCACAGATACGCAGTATTTT. It translates to CSASTSGGPTDTQYF.

This clonotype was seen only a few times. CDR3 in DNA: TGTGCCACCAGTGGCCGAAGGTGGAACACCGGGGAGCTGTTTTTT. It is translated as CATSGRRWNTGELFF. The chain couples TRBV24-1 to TRBJ2-2; D is undetermined. CDR1 is KGHDR and CDR2 is SFDVKD in the germline V gene. This CDR3 is built from 15 residues. Trimming cost V 5 bases and J 1 base, with 10 bases left between them.

This clonotype appeared many times. The rearrangement joins TRBV12-3 or TRBV12-4 to TRBJ2-5; D gene unclear. This CDR3 contains 12 residues. The V end lost 2 bases, the J end lost 5 bases, and 6 bases lay between the germline ends. The DNA for the CDR3 is TGTGCCAGCAGTTTACACTGGGAGACCCAGTACTTC. The encoded protein is CASSLHWETQYF.

This sequence joins TRBV6-1 and TRBJ2-7; TRBD1 is a possible D gene (5 bases). The V end lost 3 bases, the J end lost 5 bases, and 23 bases lay between the germline ends. This CDR3 comprises 17 residues. Per the germline V gene, CDR1 is MNHNS and CDR2 is SASEGT. CDR3 sequence (DNA): TGTGCCAGCAGTGAGGGTCCGTACGCAGGGAAAGGTAACGAGCAGTACTTC. Translated: CASSEGPYAGKGNEQYF.

This clonotype has only a few counts. This sequence joins TRBV29-1 and TRBJ1-2; D not certain. The CDR3 sequence is 13 residues long. Trimming removed 0 bases at V and 2 bases at J, with 7 bases between. From germline, CDR1 is SQVTM and CDR2 ANQGSEA. CDR3 amino acids: CSVEDGKNYGYTF. The CDR3 DNA reads as TGCAGCGTTGAAGATGGCAAGAACTATGGCTACACCTTC.

This clonotype has only a few counts. This chain links TRBV11-2 with TRBJ2-3; the D gene is possibly TRBD1 (6 bases). The V gene lost 5 bases and the J gene lost 2 bases, with 11 bases spanning the gap. The CDR3 is 14 residues long. CDR1 is SGHAT and CDR2 is FQNNGV in the germline V gene. Written as DNA, the CDR3 is TGTGCCAGCAGCATCTGGACAGTCACAGATACGCAGTATTTT. Protein: CASSIWTVTDTQYF.

J is TRBJ2-2 and V is TRBV24-1; 10 nucleotides line up with TRBD1. The V gene's germline CDR1 is KGHDR and CDR2 SFDVKD. The ends lost 7 bases at V and 6 bases at J; junction bases unmatched: 4. The CDR3 sequence is 14 residues long. Written as DNA, the CDR3 is TGTGCCACCAGAGAGACAGGGGGCCCCGGGGAGCTGTTTTTT. Translation gives CATRETGGPGELFF.

This clonotype was observed a handful of times. This chain joins TRBV28 and TRBJ2-7, with 11 bases fitting TRBD1. The V gene end was trimmed by 0 bases and the J gene end by 5 bases; junction bases not matched to a gene: 6. This CDR3 spans 16 amino acids. Germline-derived CDR1 and CDR2 are MDHEN and SYDVKM. In nucleotides, the CDR3 is TGTGCCAGCAGTTTATGGAGGACAGGGGGCGAAGACGAGCAGTACTTC. It codes for CASSLWRTGGEDEQYF.

This clonotype was observed a handful of times. The J gene is TRBJ1-6, the V gene TRBV4-2; D is perhaps TRBD1 (5 bases). CDR1 LGHNA and CDR2 YNFKEQ come from the germline V gene. Trimming took off 3 bases at V and 4 bases at J, with 10 bases between the two ends. This CDR3 spans 15 amino acids. The CDR3 region is CASSQGEVYNSPLHF. The CDR3 DNA is TGTGCCAGCAGCCAGGGGGAAGTATATAATTCACCCCTCCACTTT.

This chain links TRBV28 with TRBJ2-7, with TRBD2 matching over 9 bases. The CDR3 runs 14 residues. Per germline, CDR1 MDHEN and CDR2 SYDVKM. With V trimmed by 9 bases and J by 3 bases, 9 bases remained unmatched. CDR3 residues: CASSLAGKNYEQYF. The CDR3 DNA is TGTGCCAGTTCGCTAGCGGGGAAGAACTACGAGCAGTACTTC.

The chain carries TRBV10-2 and TRBJ2-1, with TRBD2 as a possible D gene (5 bases). The CDR3 extends over 16 amino acids. The germline CDR1 and CDR2 sequences are WSHSY and SAAADI. The V and J ends lost 4 bases and 0 bases respectively, with 13 bases between them. This CDR3 is CASSVVQRSSYNEQFF. The CDR3 bases are TGCGCCAGCAGTGTGGTCCAGCGGAGCTCCTACAATGAGCAGTTCTTC.

The sample holds a few counts of this clonotype. The CDR3 bases are TGCAGTGCTAGAACTCCACTAAGCGGGGGCAGCACAGATACGCAGTATTTT. It specifies CSARTPLSGGSTDTQYF. The chain recombines TRBV20-1 with TRBJ2-3; TRBD2 matches 8 bases. The germline V gene has CDR1 DFQATT and CDR2 SNEGSKA (reference sequence). The CDR3 runs 17 residues. V was pared by 2 bases and J by 0 bases, with 10 bases of the junction left unmatched.

The genes are TRBV23-1 and TRBJ2-5; D uncertain. TRBV23-1 counts as an open reading frame of uncertain function. The V end lost 2 bases, the J end lost 4 bases, and 8 bases lay between the germline ends. This CDR3 has 13 amino acids. CDR3 bases: TGCGCCAGCAGTCAACCAGGTCCAGAGACCCAGTACTTC. It codes for CASSQPGPETQYF.

The V gene is TRBV7-8, the J gene TRBJ1-5, with D unclear. V lost 2 bases to trimming and J lost 4 bases, with 9 bases between them. The germline V gene encodes CDR1 SGHVS and CDR2 FQNEAQ. The CDR3 has 14 amino acids. CDR3 region: CASSLLSINQPQHF. The DNA for the CDR3 is TGTGCCAGCAGCTTACTGTCGATTAATCAGCCCCAGCATTTT.

The chain carries TRBV20-1 and TRBJ2-7; no firm D call. CDR1 is DFQATT, CDR2 SNEGSKA, per germline (reference sequence). The CDR3 runs 13 residues. V dropped 1 base and J dropped 3 bases, with 10 bases sitting between them. The CDR3 nucleotides read TGCAGTGCTAGAGGTGCCGTACTCTACGAGCAGTACTTC. Its translation is CSARGAVLYEQYF.

The DNA of the CDR3 is TGCGCCAGCATTAACAGGGCGGGGAATGGCTACACCTTC. Protein sequence: CASINRAGNGYTF. J is TRBJ1-2 and V is TRBV10-2; TRBD1 might be the D (6 bases). The V gene's germline CDR1 is WSHSY and CDR2 SAAADI. Trimming shortened V by 7 bases and J by 6 bases, and 15 bases separated the two germline ends. The CDR3 consists of 13 residues.

The chain combines TRBV7-9 with TRBJ2-1, with a tentative D call TRBD1 (5 bases). V dropped 5 bases and J dropped 8 bases, with 13 bases sitting between them. Per the germline V gene, CDR1 is SEHNR and CDR2 is FQNEAQ (reference sequence). The CDR3 is made up of 13 amino acids. In DNA form, the CDR3 reads TGTGCCAGCAGCCCGCCAGGGATGGATGAGCAGTTCTTC. Protein sequence: CASSPPGMDEQFF.

This chain links TRBV19 with TRBJ1-2; D not resolved. This CDR3 comprises 13 residues. The V end was cut by 4 bases, the J end by 4 bases, with 10 bases between. The germline gives CDR1 LNHDA, CDR2 SQIVND (reference sequence). CDR3 in amino acids: CASSTREAYGYTF. CDR3 DNA: TGTGCCAGTAGTACCCGGGAGGCCTATGGCTACACCTTC. Full variable domain (missing parts from reference TRBV19 and TRBJ1-2): DGGITQSPKYLFRKEGQNVTLSCEQNLNHDAMYWYRQDPGQGLRLIYYSQIVNDFQKGDIAEGYSVSREKKESFPLTVTSAQKNPTAFYLCASSTREAYGYTFGSGTRLTVV.

This chain connects TRBV6-2 or TRBV6-3 to TRBJ2-1, with 12 bases identical to TRBD2. Germline trimming cut 9 bases from V and 0 bases from J; bases unmatched to any gene: 6. CDR1 is MNHEY and CDR2 is SVGEGT in the germline V gene. The CDR3 runs 16 residues. Here the CDR3 DNA reads TGTGCCAGTGAAAAACTAGCGGGGGGCTCCTACAATGAGCAGTTCTTC. It encodes CASEKLAGGSYNEQFF.

This clonotype has just a few counts. The chain employs TRBV20-1 and TRBJ2-7; D is undetermined. V lost 0 bases and J 7 bases, leaving 13 bases between the germline ends. The CDR3 extends over 13 amino acids. Germline V gene data show CDR1 as DFQATT and CDR2 as SNEGSKA (reference sequence). CDR3 sequence reads: CSARDAERAEQYF. The CDR3 bases are TGCAGTGCTAGAGATGCGGAAAGGGCTGAGCAGTACTTC.

The chain links TRBV18 to TRBJ2-2; the match to TRBD1 covers 7 bases. After removal of 6 bases from V and 3 bases from J, the junction contained 7 bases not matched to a gene. CDR1 KGHSH and CDR2 LQKENI come from the germline V gene. CDR3 length: 15 amino acids. The CDR3 sequence: CASSPDRIYTGELFF. The CDR3 region has the DNA TGTGCCAGCTCTCCGGACAGGATCTACACCGGGGAGCTGTTTTTT.

The chain has TRBV9 and TRBJ2-7; a weak D match, TRBD1 (5 bases). The CDR3 is 14 residues long. Between the trimmed V and J ends, which lost 0 bases and 3 bases, there was a span of 10 bases. Germline V gives CDR1 SGDLS, CDR2 YYNGEE. The CDR3 reads CASSVGKGFYEQYF. Written as DNA, the CDR3 is TGTGCCAGCAGCGTAGGCAAGGGGTTCTACGAGCAGTACTTC.

The chain links TRBV12-3 or TRBV12-4 to TRBJ2-3, with 8 positions matching TRBD1. This CDR3 comprises 16 residues. V gave up 6 bases and J gave up 2 bases; unmatched junction bases: 10. The CDR3 loop is CASSPTRQGFTDTQYF. CDR3 nucleotide sequence: TGTGCCAGCAGCCCCACCCGACAGGGGTTCACAGATACGCAGTATTTT.

The chain combines TRBV2 with TRBJ2-7; D is possibly TRBD1 (6 bases). Trimming removed 6 bases at V and 12 bases at J, with 15 bases between. The CDR3 sequence is 11 residues long. CDR1 SNHLY and CDR2 FYNNEI come from the germline V gene. The DNA of the CDR3 is TGTGCCAGCAGCGAACCGGACAGTAGGTACTTC. Residues: CASSEPDSRYF. Based on the CDR3 plus reference TRBV2 and TRBJ2-7, the full variable domain is EPEVTQTPSHQVTQMGQEVILRCVPISNHLYFYWYRQILGQKVEFLVSFYNNEISEKSEIFDDQFSVERPDGSNFTLKIRSTKLEDSAMYFCASSEPDSRYFGPGTRLTVT.